The 27 T cell receptor beta chains below were found in one sample sequenced in a study of T cell responses to AZD1222 COVID-19 vaccine. Profiling relied on immunoSEQ multiplex PCR, and the TCRdb table lists in-frame clones only, not all of them. This sample has 120,000 or so clones; about 90% occur once, and the top ten carry less than 11%. Sample: peripheral blood, taken on day 0 of AZD1222 vaccination. These receptors were collected from an adult in good health.

The V and J genes are TRBV30 and TRBJ2-7; possibly TRBD1 for D (6 bases). Germline V gene data show CDR1 as GTSNPN and CDR2 as SVGIG (reference sequence). The CDR3 contains 14 residues. V was shortened by 0 bases and J by 4 bases, with 13 bases between the two germline ends. CDR3 loop: CAWSVFSDRYEQYF. The CDR3 DNA is TGTGCCTGGAGTGTATTTTCTGACAGGTACGAGCAGTACTTC.

The V gene is TRBV2, the J gene TRBJ2-7, with D possibly TRBD1 on 6 matching bases. This CDR3 has 14 residues. With 5 bases removed from V and 4 bases from J, the gap between germline ends came to 15 bases. Germline CDR1 SNHLY, CDR2 FYNNEI. The chain's CDR3 is CASSSGTQLYEQYF. In DNA form, the CDR3 reads TGTGCCAGCAGTTCCGGGACACAACTTTACGAGCAGTACTTC.

The V call is TRBV14, the J call TRBJ2-7; D could derive from TRBD1 or TRBD2 (6 bases each). Trimming cost V 6 bases and J 4 bases, with 10 bases left between them. This CDR3 is 12 amino acids long. CDR1 is SGHDN and CDR2 is FVKESK in the germline V gene. This CDR3 reads CASRGGGYEQYF. The CDR3 coding sequence is TGTGCCAGCAGAGGGGGAGGATACGAGCAGTACTTC.

The rearrangement links TRBV28 to TRBJ2-7; 8 bases align to TRBD1. Germline lookup yields CDR1 MDHEN and CDR2 SYDVKM. CDR3 length equals 16 residues. V gave up 6 bases and J gave up 1 base; unmatched junction bases: 11. CDR3 protein: CASRTRQGTISYEQYF. As DNA, the CDR3 is TGTGCCAGCAGGACGAGACAGGGGACCATATCCTACGAGCAGTACTTC.

The chain couples TRBV27 to TRBJ1-1; D unresolved. Trimming stripped 4 bases from V and 3 bases from J, with 6 bases between. CDR1 is MNHEY, CDR2 SMNVEV, per germline (reference sequence). The CDR3 is 12 residues long. The CDR3 nucleotides read TGTGCCAGCAGTTCCGGGGACACTGAAGCTTTCTTT. Protein product: CASSSGDTEAFF.

V and J are TRBV4-3 and TRBJ2-7; D perhaps matches TRBD1 (5 bases). The CDR3 runs 15 residues. CDR1 is LGHNA and CDR2 is YSLEER in the germline V gene. V shed 0 bases and J shed 4 bases, with 13 bases lying between them. CDR3 region: CASSQDSGSSYEQYF. CDR3 nucleotide sequence: TGCGCCAGCAGCCAAGATTCAGGGTCTAGTTACGAGCAGTACTTC.

The rearrangement links TRBV29-1 to TRBJ2-7; unclear D gene. Trimming stripped 4 bases from V and 1 base from J, with 14 bases between. The CDR3 consists of 14 residues. In germline, CDR1 is SQVTM, CDR2 ANQGSEA. CDR3: CSVAVSKRSYEQYF. The CDR3 DNA sequence: TGCAGCGTTGCGGTTTCGAAGAGGTCCTACGAGCAGTACTTC.

CDR3 sequence: CASSRTQTDTDTQYF. The CDR3 region has the DNA TGTGCCAGCAGCCGAACTCAGACAGACACAGATACGCAGTATTTT. The V and J genes are TRBV6-5 and TRBJ2-3, with D maybe TRBD1 (5 bases). The germline V and J ends were trimmed by 6 bases and 2 bases, with 15 bases remaining between them. CDR3 size: 15 residues. Per germline, CDR1 MNHEY and CDR2 SVGAGI.

V usage is TRBV9 and J usage is TRBJ2-1, with TRBD2 matching 12 bases. There are 18 residues in the CDR3. J was trimmed by 3 bases and V by 0 bases; bases with no gene match: 7. The V gene's germline CDR1 is SGDLS and CDR2 YYNGEE. CDR3 in amino acids: CASSVGLAGAGSYNEQFF. CDR3 nucleotides: TGTGCCAGCAGCGTAGGACTAGCGGGAGCGGGGAGCTACAATGAGCAGTTCTTC.

The V and J genes are TRBV15 and TRBJ2-3; possible D gene TRBD1, 6 bases. V lost 3 bases and J 7 bases, leaving 23 bases between the germline ends. Germline CDR1 reads LNHNV; CDR2 reads YYDKDF (reference sequence). CDR3 length: 17 residues. The CDR3 loop reads CATSRGQHLSGGNTQYF. CDR3 coding DNA: TGTGCCACCAGCAGGGGGCAACACTTATCTGGGGGCAATACGCAGTATTTT.

The rearrangement uses TRBV28 and TRBJ1-5; D call uncertain. CDR3 length equals 12 residues. Germline CDR1 MDHEN, CDR2 SYDVKM. Trimming removed 3 bases at V and 1 base at J, with 1 base between. Here the CDR3 reads CASSFSNQPQHF. The CDR3 region has the DNA TGTGCCAGCAGTTTCAGCAATCAGCCCCAGCATTTT.

In the case of this clone: At one of its ends the junction is not consistent with the germline gene, which may arise from a read error. This chain joins TRBV3-1 (or the pseudogene TRBV3-2) and TRBJ1-5, with a tentative D call TRBD1 (5 bases). Germline CDR1 reads LGHDT; CDR2 reads YNNKEL (reference sequence). The CDR3 loop spans 16 amino acids. The CDR3 is CASSQSGTHLRQSQHF. Written as DNA, the CDR3 is TGTGCCAGCAGCCAGAGCGGGACGCACCTCCGTCAGTCCCAGCATTTT.

The chain is built from TRBV28 and TRBJ1-2; the D is unclear. The CDR3 extends over 13 amino acids. Between the trimmed V and J ends, which lost 5 bases and 2 bases, there was a span of 9 bases. CDR1 and CDR2 (germline): MDHEN, SYDVKM. CDR3 bases: TGTGCCAGCAGTCGGGCCGCGAACTATGGCTACACCTTC. Protein product: CASSRAANYGYTF.

J is TRBJ1-1 and V is TRBV7-9; no definite D call. The CDR3 covers 14 residues. The germline gives CDR1 SEHNR, CDR2 FQNEAQ (reference sequence). The ends were cut back, 4 bases at V and 4 bases at J, with 13 bases in the middle. CDR3: CASSWAQRGTEAFF. CDR3 bases: TGTGCCAGCAGCTGGGCGCAGCGCGGCACTGAAGCTTTCTTT.

This clone has just a few counts. V usage is TRBV7-8 and J usage is TRBJ2-2; 8 bases fit TRBD2. In germline, CDR1 is SGHVS, CDR2 FQNEAQ. The trim removed 1 base at V and 7 bases at J, leaving 8 bases unmatched. The CDR3 is 16 residues long. In nucleotides, the CDR3 is TGTGCCAGCAGCTTAGGGCTAAGCGGGGGAGGCGGGGAGCTGTTTTTT. Its translation: CASSLGLSGGGGELFF.

This chain uses TRBV7-9 with TRBJ1-2, with D maybe TRBD1 (5 bases). Germline lookup yields CDR1 SEHNR and CDR2 FQNEAQ (reference sequence). The CDR3 loop spans 16 amino acids. The ends were cut back, 1 base at V and 7 bases at J, with 19 bases in the middle. The CDR3 here is CASSLVSGVRPPGYTF. CDR3 in DNA: TGTGCCAGCAGCTTAGTGTCGGGGGTCAGGCCTCCTGGCTACACCTTC.

This clone was observed a handful of times. The chain joins TRBV4-2 to TRBJ2-7; 13 nucleotides line up with TRBD2. CDR3 length equals 16 residues. The V gene's germline CDR1 is LGHNA and CDR2 YNFKEQ. Trimming removed 3 bases from V and 6 bases from J; junction bases left unmatched: 8. The CDR3 region is CASSHPRLAGGPEQYF. The CDR3, as DNA: TGTGCCAGCAGCCATCCCCGACTAGCGGGAGGCCCCGAGCAGTACTTC.

The rearrangement uses TRBV9 and TRBJ2-7, with TRBD2 matching over 9 bases. Trimming cost V 0 bases and J 5 bases; bases outside gene matches: 9. The CDR3 totals 16 residues. Germline V gives CDR1 SGDLS, CDR2 YYNGEE. Here the CDR3 reads CASSVELAGGRNEQYF. The CDR3, as DNA: TGTGCCAGCAGCGTAGAGTTGGCGGGGGGGCGCAACGAGCAGTACTTC.

This clone was seen a handful of times. The gene calls are TRBV6-5 and TRBJ2-7; 9 nucleotides line up with TRBD1. The CDR3 contains 13 residues. Germline V gene data show CDR1 as MNHEY and CDR2 as SVGAGI. With V trimmed by 9 bases and J by 5 bases, 8 bases remained unmatched. CDR3: CASIRDRDHEQYF. CDR3 in DNA: TGTGCCAGTATCCGGGACAGGGACCACGAGCAGTACTTC.

The chain uses TRBV5-1 and TRBJ2-5; D may correspond to TRBD1 or TRBD2 (5 bases each). The CDR3 covers 14 residues. Germline V CDR1 and CDR2: SGHRS, YFSETQ. Trimming stripped 3 bases from V and 4 bases from J, with 13 bases between. CDR3 in DNA: TGCGCCAGCAGCTCGAATCCGGGGACAGAGACCCAGTACTTC. It specifies CASSSNPGTETQYF.

The chain carries TRBV19 and TRBJ2-6; the D is unclear. Germline V CDR1 and CDR2: LNHDA, SQIVND (reference sequence). V was clipped by 0 bases and J by 0 bases, with 9 bases between them. This CDR3 is 17 amino acids long. The CDR3 DNA follows: TGTGCCAGTAGTATAGAGGGCCTTCTCTCTGGGGCCAACGTCCTGACTTTC. The encoded protein is CASSIEGLLSGANVLTF.

This chain joins TRBV5-1 and TRBJ1-2, with D possibly TRBD1 on 6 matching bases. Trimming shortened V by 4 bases and J by 8 bases, and 21 bases separated the two germline ends. The CDR3 is 15 residues long. Germline-derived CDR1 and CDR2 are SGHRS and YFSETQ. Here the CDR3 DNA reads TGCGCCAGCAGCCGTGGGACACCTCAAGGTTGGGGCTACACCTTC. It translates to CASSRGTPQGWGYTF. Full variable domain (rest looked up from reference TRBV5-1 and TRBJ1-2): KAGVTQTPRYLIKTRGQQVTLSCSPISGHRSVSWYQQTPGQGLQFLFEYFSETQRNKGNFPGRFSGRQFSNSRSEMNVSTLELGDSALYLCASSRGTPQGWGYTFGSGTRLTVV.

J is TRBJ2-5 and V is TRBV2; D is uncertain. Between the trimmed V and J ends, which lost 6 bases and 5 bases, there was a span of 19 bases. This CDR3 region has 15 residues. Germline values: CDR1 SNHLY, CDR2 FYNNEI. The DNA of the CDR3 is TGTGCCAGCAGCCTGACGCGGCGAGATCGGGAGACCCAGTACTTC. As protein: CASSLTRRDRETQYF.

The chain couples TRBV19 to TRBJ1-6, with unresolved D. The CDR3 sequence is 12 residues long. Trimming took 4 bases from V and 7 from J, leaving 5 bases between them. Germline loops: CDR1 LNHDA, CDR2 SQIVND (reference sequence). The CDR3 sequence is CASSNLNSPLHF. As DNA, the CDR3 is TGTGCCAGTAGTAACCTGAATTCACCCCTCCACTTT.

The chain combines TRBV6-5 with TRBJ1-2; no clear D gene. The CDR3 is 16 residues long. The V gene's germline CDR1 is MNHEY and CDR2 SVGAGI. V was cut by 0 bases and J by 3 bases, with 14 bases left in between. For the CDR3, the DNA is TGTGCCAGCAGTTACTCGAAATCGGGCACCCACTATGGCTACACCTTC. Protein product: CASSYSKSGTHYGYTF.

This sequence joins TRBV19 and TRBJ1-6; D is undetermined. Germline values: CDR1 LNHDA, CDR2 SQIVND (reference sequence). V lost 7 bases to trimming and J lost 7 bases, with 17 bases between them. CDR3 size: 15 residues. The CDR3 reads CASNEEGKRNSPLHF. The CDR3 DNA sequence: TGTGCCAGTAATGAGGAGGGCAAGAGGAATTCACCCCTCCACTTT.

This CDR3 reads CASSRGQTLYGYTF. The CDR3 coding sequence is TGTGCCAGCAGTAGGGGACAGACTCTCTATGGCTACACCTTC. V usage is TRBV27 and J usage is TRBJ1-2, with 7 bases lining up with TRBD1. This CDR3 is built from 14 residues. J lost 4 bases, V lost 5 bases, and 7 bases had no gene match. Germline V gene sequence: CDR1 MNHEY, CDR2 SMNVEV (reference sequence).